The 27 T cell receptor beta chains below were found in one sample sequenced in a study of CD4 T cells in relation to SARS-CoV-2 and coronaviruses. Unexposed donor CD4+ T cells date from about 2010-2018, before the COVID-19 pandemic. The cells were cultured for 10 days before CD4+ T cells were isolated. Their antigens remain unidentified. Data came from immunoSEQ multiplex PCR; TCRdb stores just in-frame clones and leaves some out. The sample lists about 21,000 clones, around 78% occurring once. The sequenced sample consisted of CD4+ T cells from PBMCs, cultured in vitro. The source of these receptors is a human donor in good health.

This clone occurred a few times. This chain joins TRBV21-1 and TRBJ1-5. TRBV21-1 is marked as a pseudogene. The CDR3 has 15 amino acids. The DNA for the CDR3 is TGTGCCAGCAGCAACCGGGCCCGCGGCAATCAGCCCCAGCATTTT. It translates to CASSNRARGNQPQHF.

The rearrangement uses TRBV28 and TRBJ1-5; D is unresolved. Germline loops: CDR1 MDHEN, CDR2 SYDVKM. The CDR3 is 14 residues long. V shed 5 bases and J shed 0 bases, with 8 bases lying between them. CDR3 DNA sequence: TGTGCCAGCAGTGCGTATTATAGCAATCAGCCCCAGCATTTT. Amino acid sequence: CASSAYYSNQPQHF.

This clone has only a few counts. The chain couples TRBV3-1 (or the pseudogene TRBV3-2) to TRBJ1-2; D not certain. CDR1 LGHDT and CDR2 YNNKEL come from the germline V gene (reference sequence). Trimming stripped 1 base from V and 4 bases from J, with 7 bases between. This CDR3 contains 13 residues. The CDR3 sequence is CASSQVDFYGYTF. The CDR3 DNA follows: TGTGCCAGCAGCCAAGTTGATTTCTATGGCTACACCTTC.

The chain joins TRBV10-3 to TRBJ1-6, with TRBD1 matching over 7 bases. CDR1 is ENHRY and CDR2 is SYGVKD in the germline V gene. V dropped 7 bases and J dropped 5; count of bases not matched to a gene: 5. The CDR3 consists of 14 residues. CDR3 DNA sequence: TGTGCCATCACTGCGGGACAGAATAATTCACCCCTCCACTTT. Amino acid sequence: CAITAGQNNSPLHF.

The chain's CDR3 is CASSFTGELGEAFF. DNA for the CDR3: TGCGCCAGCAGCTTCACAGGGGAGTTGGGTGAAGCTTTCTTT. The chain links TRBV5-1 to TRBJ1-1; 7 bases are shared with TRBD1. J gave up 7 bases and V 2 bases, and 8 bases lay outside the gene matches. The CDR3 has 14 residues. Germline CDR1 SGHRS, CDR2 YFSETQ.

This clone appeared a single time. The chain recombines TRBV3-1 (or the pseudogene TRBV3-2) with TRBJ2-1; 11 positions agree with TRBD2. Germline V CDR1 and CDR2: LGHDT, YNNKEL (reference sequence). The V gene end was trimmed by 2 bases and the J gene end by 5 bases; junction bases not matched to a gene: 5. The CDR3 covers 16 residues. The DNA for the CDR3 is TGTGCCAGCAGCCAAATTCGACTAGCGGGGAACAATGAGCAGTTCTTC. This codes for CASSQIRLAGNNEQFF.

The chain combines TRBV10-2 with TRBJ1-2; D remains ambiguous. The V gene's germline CDR1 is WSHSY and CDR2 SAAADI. Trimming cost V 7 bases and J 5 bases, with 11 bases left between them. There are 12 residues in the CDR3. In DNA form, the CDR3 reads TGCGCCAGCATGGCGGATGCTTATGGCTACACCTTC. Its translation: CASMADAYGYTF.

The V and J genes are TRBV4-1 and TRBJ2-7, with D possibly being TRBD1 (5 bases). Trimming took 3 bases from V and 0 from J, leaving 12 bases between them. The germline V gene encodes CDR1 MGHRA and CDR2 YSYEKL. CDR3 length: 15 residues. The CDR3, as DNA: TGCGCCAGCAGCCAGGGCACAGGTCTCTCCTACGAGCAGTACTTC. Translating it yields CASSQGTGLSYEQYF.

In this sample, this clone turned up a few times. V and J are TRBV11-2 and TRBJ1-2; D possibly corresponds to TRBD1 (5 bases). V was pared by 1 base and J by 7 bases, with 16 bases between. Germline V lookup: CDR1 SGHAT, CDR2 FQNNGV. This CDR3 is built from 15 residues. CDR3 nucleotides: TGTGCCAGCAGCTTAGCCCAGGGTCCTGTGGGTGGCTACACCTTC. This gives the protein CASSLAQGPVGGYTF.

This clone was counted a single time. This chain links TRBV7-9 with TRBJ1-1; D remains unclear. Germline V CDR1 and CDR2: SEHNR, FQNEAQ (reference sequence). CDR3 length: 13 residues. V lost 4 bases to trimming and J lost 1 base, with 7 bases between them. CDR3 sequence (DNA): TGTGCCAGCAGCTCAGAAACGAACACTGAAGCTTTCTTT. Residues: CASSSETNTEAFF.

The J gene is TRBJ1-3, the V gene TRBV5-1, with D uncertain. The V gene's germline CDR1 is SGHRS and CDR2 YFSETQ. With 5 bases removed from V and 0 bases from J, the gap between germline ends came to 12 bases. The CDR3 length is 15 residues. The CDR3 nucleotides are TGCGCCAGCAGGTTCAGGTGGGGCTCTGGAAACACCATATATTTT. It codes for CASRFRWGSGNTIYF.

This clone was detected once. This sequence joins TRBV11-2 and TRBJ2-1; tentative D call: TRBD2 (5 bases). Between the trimmed V and J ends, which lost 4 bases and 4 bases, there was a span of 14 bases. This CDR3 comprises 15 residues. CDR1 is SGHAT and CDR2 is FQNNGV in the germline V gene. The CDR3 sequence: CASSSSPAAYNEQFF. CDR3 DNA: TGTGCCAGCAGCTCGTCGCCAGCGGCGTACAATGAGCAGTTCTTC.

This CDR3 reads CASREYLNTEAFF. CDR3 nucleotide sequence: TGTGCCAGCAGAGAGTATTTGAACACTGAAGCTTTCTTT. The chain is built from TRBV25-1 and TRBJ1-1, with D unresolved. Germline V gives CDR1 MGHDK, CDR2 SYGVNS. Trimming cost V 6 bases and J 0 bases, with 8 bases left between them. The CDR3 sequence is 13 residues long.

This clone has only a few counts. The V and J genes are TRBV14 and TRBJ2-7, with D possibly matching TRBD1 (5 bases). Trimming stripped 2 bases from V and 3 bases from J, with 11 bases between. The CDR3 is 14 residues long. Germline V lookup: CDR1 SGHDN, CDR2 FVKESK. CDR3 in amino acids: CASSQFDRFYEQYF. The CDR3 DNA sequence: TGTGCCAGCAGCCAATTCGACAGATTCTACGAGCAGTACTTC.

The V and J genes are TRBV27 and TRBJ1-1; D is ambiguous. V lost 6 bases and J 5 bases, leaving 7 bases between the germline ends. Germline V CDR1 and CDR2: MNHEY, SMNVEV (reference sequence). The CDR3 loop spans 11 amino acids. Written as DNA, the CDR3 is TGTGCCAGCAGATTTTTGACTGAAGCTTTCTTT. It codes for CASRFLTEAFF.

The chain couples TRBV6-5 to TRBJ2-7; D is ambiguous. V lost 7 bases, J lost 3 bases, and 10 bases lay in between. The CDR3 loop spans 12 amino acids. Germline V lookup: CDR1 MNHEY, CDR2 SVGAGI. DNA for the CDR3: TGTGCCAGCACCCTGGCCTTCTACGAGCAGTACTTC. Its translation: CASTLAFYEQYF.

A few counts support this clone. The CDR3 sequence: CASSEGQAHTEAFF. In nucleotides, the CDR3 is TGCGCCAGCAGCGAGGGACAGGCGCACACTGAAGCTTTCTTT. The V call is TRBV5-1, the J call TRBJ1-1, with 8 bases fitting TRBD1. Per the germline V gene, CDR1 is SGHRS and CDR2 is YFSETQ. V was pared by 4 bases and J by 3 bases, with 5 bases of the junction left unmatched. This CDR3 region has 14 residues. The full variable domain, in which reference TRBV5-1 and TRBJ1-1 provide the parts outside the CDR3, is KAGVTQTPRYLIKTRGQQVTLSCSPISGHRSVSWYQQTPGQGLQFLFEYFSETQRNKGNFPGRFSGRQFSNSRSEMNVSTLELGDSALYLCASSEGQAHTEAFFGQGTRLTVV.

This clone was seen a single time. The CDR3 reads CASSLSPQIGAGYGYTF. The CDR3 nucleotides are TGTGCCAGCAGCCTTTCTCCCCAGATAGGAGCGGGCTATGGCTACACCTTC. The genes are TRBV7-3 and TRBJ1-2; D gene unclear. Germline assignment: CDR1 SGHTA and CDR2 FQGTGA. V lost 5 bases, J lost 4 bases, and 23 bases lay in between. The CDR3 is 17 amino acids.

The chain links TRBV6-2 or TRBV6-3 to TRBJ2-3; D might be TRBD1 or TRBD2, each matching 5 bases. Germline V gives CDR1 MNHEY, CDR2 SVGEGT. The CDR3 runs 14 residues. V was pared by 4 bases and J by 2 bases, with 10 bases between. The CDR3 DNA reads as TGTGCCAGCAGTTCCTGGGGGACCACAGATACGCAGTATTTT. Its translation: CASSSWGTTDTQYF.

This chain uses TRBV15 with TRBJ2-7, with D perhaps TRBD1 or TRBD2 (7 bases each). V lost 2 bases and J 4 bases, leaving 18 bases between the germline ends. The germline V gene encodes CDR1 LNHNV and CDR2 YYDKDF (reference sequence). The CDR3 is made up of 16 amino acids. The CDR3 DNA sequence: TGTGCCACCAGCAGACAGACAGGGTCGGGGGGTTACGAGCAGTACTTC. It translates to CATSRQTGSGGYEQYF. Full variable domain (remainder filled in from reference TRBV15 and TRBJ2-7): DAMVIQNPRYQVTQFGKPVTLSCSQTLNHNVMYWYQQKSSQAPKLLFHYYDKDFNNEADTPDNFQSRRPNTSFCFLDIRSPGLGDTAMYLCATSRQTGSGGYEQYFGPGTRLTVT.

V is TRBV23-1 and J is TRBJ2-3; D gene uncertain. TRBV23-1 is filed as an ORF, its function uncertain. V shed 0 bases and J shed 6 bases, with 7 bases lying between them. The CDR3 runs 13 residues. Here the CDR3 DNA reads TGCGCCAGCAGTCAATCGTTCGGGGATACGCAGTATTTT. The encoded protein is CASSQSFGDTQYF.

The chain links TRBV9 to TRBJ1-1, with a weak D call TRBD1 (5 bases). The germline V and J ends were trimmed by 3 bases and 5 bases, with 20 bases remaining between them. The CDR3 extends over 16 amino acids. Germline lookup yields CDR1 SGDLS and CDR2 YYNGEE. CDR3 DNA: TGTGCCAGCAGCGCCCACCGGGAGGAGGGACGAACTGAAGCTTTCTTT. Protein: CASSAHREEGRTEAFF.

The sample holds a few counts of this clone. V gene TRBV7-3 combines with J gene TRBJ2-7; tentatively, D is TRBD1 or TRBD2 (5 bases each). The germline gives CDR1 SGHTA, CDR2 FQGTGA. The ends were cut back, 5 bases at V and 7 bases at J, with 15 bases in the middle. There are 13 residues in the CDR3. As DNA, the CDR3 is TGTGCCAGCAGCAGACAGTACGGGGCTGAGCAGTACTTC. As protein: CASSRQYGAEQYF.

V gene TRBV6-5 combines with J gene TRBJ1-1; D call uncertain. Germline CDR1 is MNHEY and CDR2 is SVGAGI. CDR3 length: 13 residues. Trimming shortened V by 8 bases and J by 0 bases, and 10 bases separated the two germline ends. This CDR3 is CASSTTLNTEAFF. CDR3 bases: TGTGCCAGCTCAACTACTTTGAACACTGAAGCTTTCTTT.

This clone was observed a few times. The genes are TRBV27 and TRBJ1-1, with 7 nucleotides matching TRBD1. Trimming at V came to 2 bases and at J to 1 base, leaving 4 bases not matched to a gene. The CDR3 has 15 residues. Germline values: CDR1 MNHEY, CDR2 SMNVEV (reference sequence). CDR3: CASSLVYRGNTEAFF. CDR3 in DNA: TGTGCCAGCAGTTTAGTTTACAGGGGGAACACTGAAGCTTTCTTT.

This rearrangement joins TRBV24-1 to TRBJ2-7, with 7 bases identical to TRBD1. With 9 bases clipped from V and 2 bases from J, the junction kept 3 bases outside the gene matches. The CDR3 covers 12 residues. Looked up from germline, CDR1 is KGHDR and CDR2 is SFDVKD. CDR3 amino acids: CATGDSAYEQYF. CDR3 sequence (DNA): TGTGCCACCGGGGACAGTGCCTACGAGCAGTACTTC.

V gene TRBV28 combines with J gene TRBJ1-3; 8 positions match TRBD1. V gave up 6 bases and J gave up 8 bases; unmatched junction bases: 3. Germline CDR1 reads MDHEN; CDR2 reads SYDVKM. The CDR3 length is 12 residues. As DNA, the CDR3 is TGTGCCAGCAGCCGACAGGGGTACACCATATATTTT. This gives the protein CASSRQGYTIYF.